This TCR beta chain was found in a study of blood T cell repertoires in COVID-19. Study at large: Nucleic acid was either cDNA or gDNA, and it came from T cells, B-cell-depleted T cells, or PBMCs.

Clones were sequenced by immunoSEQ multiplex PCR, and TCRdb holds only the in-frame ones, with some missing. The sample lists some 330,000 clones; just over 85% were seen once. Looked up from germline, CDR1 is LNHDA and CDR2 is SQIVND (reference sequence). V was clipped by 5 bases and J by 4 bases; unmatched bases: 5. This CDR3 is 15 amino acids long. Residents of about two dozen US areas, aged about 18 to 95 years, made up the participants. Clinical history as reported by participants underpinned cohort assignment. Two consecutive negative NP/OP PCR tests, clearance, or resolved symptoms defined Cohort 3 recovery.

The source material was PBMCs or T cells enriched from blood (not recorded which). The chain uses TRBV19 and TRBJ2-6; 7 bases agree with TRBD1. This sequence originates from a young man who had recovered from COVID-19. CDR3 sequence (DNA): TGTGCCAGTAGTGAACAGGGGCCGGGGGCCAACGTCCTGACTTTC. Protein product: CASSEQGPGANVLTF. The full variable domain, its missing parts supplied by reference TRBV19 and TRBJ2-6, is DGGITQSPKYLFRKEGQNVTLSCEQNLNHDAMYWYRQDPGQGLRLIYYSQIVNDFQKGDIAEGYSVSREKKESFPLTVTSAQKNPTAFYLCASSEQGPGANVLTFGAGSRLTVL.